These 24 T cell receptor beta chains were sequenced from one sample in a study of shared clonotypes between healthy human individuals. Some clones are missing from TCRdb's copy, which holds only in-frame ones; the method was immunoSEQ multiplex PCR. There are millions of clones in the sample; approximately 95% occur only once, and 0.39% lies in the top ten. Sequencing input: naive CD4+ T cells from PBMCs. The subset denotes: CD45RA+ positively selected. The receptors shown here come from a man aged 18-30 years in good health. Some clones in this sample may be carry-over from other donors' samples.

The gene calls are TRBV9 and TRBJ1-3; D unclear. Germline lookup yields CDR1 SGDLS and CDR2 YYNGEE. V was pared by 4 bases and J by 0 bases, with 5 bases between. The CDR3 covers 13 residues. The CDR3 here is CASSPISGNTIYF. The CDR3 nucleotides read TGTGCCAGCAGCCCTATCTCTGGAAACACCATATATTTT.

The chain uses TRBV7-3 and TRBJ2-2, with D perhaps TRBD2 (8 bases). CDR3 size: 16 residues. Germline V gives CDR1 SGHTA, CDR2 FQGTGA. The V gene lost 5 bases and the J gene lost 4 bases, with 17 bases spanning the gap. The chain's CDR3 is CASSPPGRGRTGELFF. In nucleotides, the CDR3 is TGTGCCAGCAGCCCACCCGGGAGGGGGCGCACCGGGGAGCTGTTTTTT.

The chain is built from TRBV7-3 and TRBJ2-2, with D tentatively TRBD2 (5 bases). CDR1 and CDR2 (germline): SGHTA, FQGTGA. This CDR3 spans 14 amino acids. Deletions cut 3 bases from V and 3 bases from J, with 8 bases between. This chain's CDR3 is CASSLERYTGELFF. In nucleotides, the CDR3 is TGTGCCAGCAGCTTGGAGCGGTACACCGGGGAGCTGTTTTTT.

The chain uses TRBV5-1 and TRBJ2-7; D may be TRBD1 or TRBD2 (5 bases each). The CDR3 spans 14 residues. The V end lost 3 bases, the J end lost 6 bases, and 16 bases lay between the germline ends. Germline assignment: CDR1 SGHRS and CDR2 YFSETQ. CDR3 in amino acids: CASSSRARGVEQYF. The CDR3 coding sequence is TGCGCCAGCAGCTCGAGGGCCCGGGGCGTCGAGCAGTACTTC.

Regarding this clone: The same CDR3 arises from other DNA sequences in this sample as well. In DNA form, the CDR3 reads TGTGCCAGCTCACGAGCCGGGACAGGGACCGAAGCTTTCTTT. It is translated as CASSRAGTGTEAFF. J is TRBJ1-1 and V is TRBV18; 9 nucleotides line up with TRBD1. V gave up 4 bases and J gave up 8 bases; unmatched junction bases: 8. This CDR3 is built from 14 residues. Germline V gene data show CDR1 as KGHSH and CDR2 as LQKENI.

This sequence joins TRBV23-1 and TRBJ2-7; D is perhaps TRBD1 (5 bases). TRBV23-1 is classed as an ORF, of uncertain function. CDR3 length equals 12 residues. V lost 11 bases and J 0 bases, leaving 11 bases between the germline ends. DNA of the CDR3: TGCGCCCGGCAGGGCAGCTCCTACGAGCAGTACTTC. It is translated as CARQGSSYEQYF.

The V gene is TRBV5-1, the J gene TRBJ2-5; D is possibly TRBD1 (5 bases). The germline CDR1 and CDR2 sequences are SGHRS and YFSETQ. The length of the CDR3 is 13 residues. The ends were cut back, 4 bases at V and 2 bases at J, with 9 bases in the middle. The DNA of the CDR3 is TGCGCCAGCAGCAGGGGCAATCAAGAGACCCAGTACTTC. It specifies CASSRGNQETQYF. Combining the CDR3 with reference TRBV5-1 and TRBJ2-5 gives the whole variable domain KAGVTQTPRYLIKTRGQQVTLSCSPISGHRSVSWYQQTPGQGLQFLFEYFSETQRNKGNFPGRFSGRQFSNSRSEMNVSTLELGDSALYLCASSRGNQETQYFGPGTRLLVL.

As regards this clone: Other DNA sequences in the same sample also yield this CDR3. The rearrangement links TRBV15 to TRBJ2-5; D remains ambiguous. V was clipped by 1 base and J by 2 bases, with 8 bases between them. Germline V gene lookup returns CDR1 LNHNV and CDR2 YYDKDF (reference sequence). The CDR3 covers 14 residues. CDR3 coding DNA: TGTGCCACCAGCAGAGGGACCGCACAAGAGACCCAGTACTTC. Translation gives CATSRGTAQETQYF.

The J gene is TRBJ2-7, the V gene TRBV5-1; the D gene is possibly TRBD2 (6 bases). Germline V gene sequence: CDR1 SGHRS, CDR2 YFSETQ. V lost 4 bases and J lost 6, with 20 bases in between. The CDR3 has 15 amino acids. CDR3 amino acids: CASSPRASIGSEQYF. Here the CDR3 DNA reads TGCGCCAGCAGCCCCCGGGCTAGCATCGGGAGCGAGCAGTACTTC.

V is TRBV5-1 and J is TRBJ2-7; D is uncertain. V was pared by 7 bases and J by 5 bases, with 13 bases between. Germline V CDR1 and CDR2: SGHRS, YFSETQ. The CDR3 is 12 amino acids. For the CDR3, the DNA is TGCGCCAGCCAAGGCCCTGGGGACGAGCAGTACTTC. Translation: CASQGPGDEQYF.

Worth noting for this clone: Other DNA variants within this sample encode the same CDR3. In DNA form, the CDR3 reads TGTGCCAGCTCACCGTCGGGGACAGATACGCAGTATTTT. Its translation is CASSPSGTDTQYF. V usage is TRBV18 and J usage is TRBJ2-3, with TRBD2 as a possible D gene (5 bases). V was clipped by 3 bases and J by 3 bases, with 7 bases between them. The CDR3 length is 13 residues. CDR1 is KGHSH, CDR2 LQKENI, per germline.

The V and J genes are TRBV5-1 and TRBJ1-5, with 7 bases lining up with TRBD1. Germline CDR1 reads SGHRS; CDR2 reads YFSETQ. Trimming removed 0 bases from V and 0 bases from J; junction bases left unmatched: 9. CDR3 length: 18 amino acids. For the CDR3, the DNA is TGCGCCAGCAGCTTGGTTCCGCAGGGGGGTTATAGCAATCAGCCCCAGCATTTT. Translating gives CASSLVPQGGYSNQPQHF.

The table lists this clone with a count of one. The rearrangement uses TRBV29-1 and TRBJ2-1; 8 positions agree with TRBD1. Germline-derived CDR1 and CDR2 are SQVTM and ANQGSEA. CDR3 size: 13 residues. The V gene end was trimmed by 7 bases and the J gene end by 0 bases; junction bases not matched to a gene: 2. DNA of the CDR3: TGCAGCGGACAGGGGAGCTCCTACAATGAGCAGTTCTTC. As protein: CSGQGSSYNEQFF.

DNA of the CDR3: TGTGCCATCAGGCAGGGGGGGGATTCTGGAAACACCATATATTTT. Translation gives CAIRQGGDSGNTIYF. This chain joins TRBV10-3 and TRBJ1-3; TRBD1 matches 7 bases. V lost 6 bases and J lost 1; bases outside the gene matches: 6. Germline values: CDR1 ENHRY, CDR2 SYGVKD. The CDR3 is 15 amino acids.

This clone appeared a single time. Here the CDR3 DNA reads TGTGCCAGCAGCTTGAAGCCTACCTATGGCTACACCTTC. Its translation: CASSLKPTYGYTF. This chain joins TRBV5-6 and TRBJ1-2, with no clear D. In germline, CDR1 is SGHDT, CDR2 YYEEEE. The ends were cut back, 1 base at V and 4 bases at J, with 8 bases in the middle. The CDR3 runs 13 residues.

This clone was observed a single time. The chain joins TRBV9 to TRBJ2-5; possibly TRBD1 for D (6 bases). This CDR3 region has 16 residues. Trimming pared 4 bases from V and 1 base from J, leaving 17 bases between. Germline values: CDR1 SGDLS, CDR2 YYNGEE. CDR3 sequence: CASSPKTGLFQETQYF. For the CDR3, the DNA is TGTGCCAGCAGCCCCAAGACAGGATTGTTCCAAGAGACCCAGTACTTC.

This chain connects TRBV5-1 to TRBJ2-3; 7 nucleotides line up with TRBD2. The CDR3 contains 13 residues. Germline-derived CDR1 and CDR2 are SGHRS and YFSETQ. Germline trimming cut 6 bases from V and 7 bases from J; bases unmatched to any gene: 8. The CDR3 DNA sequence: TGCGCCAGCAATCCTAGCGGCAGTTATACGCAGTATTTT. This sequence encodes CASNPSGSYTQYF.

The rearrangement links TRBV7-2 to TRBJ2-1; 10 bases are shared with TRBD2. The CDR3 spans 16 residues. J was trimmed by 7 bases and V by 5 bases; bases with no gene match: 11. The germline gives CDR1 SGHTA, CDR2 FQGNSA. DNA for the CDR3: TGTGCCAGCAGCCCCAGGACTAGCGGAGGCCCTAATGAGCAGTTCTTC. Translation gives CASSPRTSGGPNEQFF.

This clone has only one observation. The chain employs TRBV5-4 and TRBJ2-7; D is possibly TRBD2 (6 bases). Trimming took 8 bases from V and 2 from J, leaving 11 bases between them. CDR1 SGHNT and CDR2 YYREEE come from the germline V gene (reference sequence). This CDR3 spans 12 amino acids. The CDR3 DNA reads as TGTGCCAGTCAGGGAGGAGCCTACGAGCAGTACTTC. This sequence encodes CASQGGAYEQYF.

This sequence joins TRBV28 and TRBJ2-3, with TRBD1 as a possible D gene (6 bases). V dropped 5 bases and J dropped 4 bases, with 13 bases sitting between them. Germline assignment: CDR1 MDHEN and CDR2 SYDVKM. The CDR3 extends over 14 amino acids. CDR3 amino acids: CASSPDSGADTQYF. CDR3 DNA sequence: TGTGCCAGCAGTCCGGATTCAGGGGCAGATACGCAGTATTTT.

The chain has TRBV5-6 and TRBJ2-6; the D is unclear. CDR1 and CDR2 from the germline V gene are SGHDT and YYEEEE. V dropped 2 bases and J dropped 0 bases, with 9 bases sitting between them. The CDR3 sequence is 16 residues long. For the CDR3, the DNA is TGTGCCAGCAGCTTCCGACTGATCTCTGGGGCCAACGTCCTGACTTTC. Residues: CASSFRLISGANVLTF.

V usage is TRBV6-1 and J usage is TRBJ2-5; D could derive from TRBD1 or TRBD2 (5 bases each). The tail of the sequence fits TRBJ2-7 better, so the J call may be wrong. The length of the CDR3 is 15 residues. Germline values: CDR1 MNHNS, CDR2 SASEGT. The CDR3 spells CASSQAAGPSYEQYF. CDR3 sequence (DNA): TGTGCCAGCAGCCAAGCGGCAGGGCCTTCCTACGAGCAGTACTTC.

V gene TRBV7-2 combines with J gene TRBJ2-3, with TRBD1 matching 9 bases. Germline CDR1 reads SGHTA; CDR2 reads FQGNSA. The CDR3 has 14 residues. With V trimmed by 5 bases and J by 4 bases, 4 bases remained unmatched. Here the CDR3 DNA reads TGTGCCAGCAGCCAGAGACAGGGGGCAGATACGCAGTATTTT. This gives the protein CASSQRQGADTQYF.

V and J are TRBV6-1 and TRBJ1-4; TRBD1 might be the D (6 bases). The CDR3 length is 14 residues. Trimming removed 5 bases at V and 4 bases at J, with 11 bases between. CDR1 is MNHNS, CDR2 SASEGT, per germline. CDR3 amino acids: CASSPRDNNEKLFF. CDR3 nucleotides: TGTGCCAGCAGTCCCAGGGACAATAATGAAAAACTGTTTTTT.